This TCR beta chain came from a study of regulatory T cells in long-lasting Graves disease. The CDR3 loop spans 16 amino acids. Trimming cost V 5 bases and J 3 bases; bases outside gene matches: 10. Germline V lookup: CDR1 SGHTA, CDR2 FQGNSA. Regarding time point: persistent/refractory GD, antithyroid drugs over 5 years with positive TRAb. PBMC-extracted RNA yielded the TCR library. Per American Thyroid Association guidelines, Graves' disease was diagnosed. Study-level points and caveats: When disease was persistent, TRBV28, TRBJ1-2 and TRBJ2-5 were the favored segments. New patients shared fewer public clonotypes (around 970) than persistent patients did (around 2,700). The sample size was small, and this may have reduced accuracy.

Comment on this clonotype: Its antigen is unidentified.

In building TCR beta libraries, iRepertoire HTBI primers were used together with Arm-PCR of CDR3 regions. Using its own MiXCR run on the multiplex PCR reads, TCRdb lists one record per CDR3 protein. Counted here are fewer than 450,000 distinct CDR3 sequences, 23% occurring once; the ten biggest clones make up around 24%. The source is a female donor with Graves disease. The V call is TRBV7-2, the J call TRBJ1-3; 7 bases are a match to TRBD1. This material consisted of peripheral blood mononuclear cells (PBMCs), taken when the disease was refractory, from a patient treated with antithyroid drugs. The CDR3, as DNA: TGTGCCAGCAGCCGACTTGGGACAGCGAGTGGAAACACCATATATTTT. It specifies CASSRLGTASGNTIYF.